One and the same sample provided the 17 T cell receptor beta chains below, sequenced in a study of T cells expressing NK-cell markers. TCRdb re-called the 5' RACE reads; every CDR3 protein appears as one record, without DNA. This sample contains 200,000 to 300,000 distinct CDR3 sequences. Sequenced: blood T cells: a sorted CD56 or NKG2C T cell subset, CD4+ or CD8+ T cells, or bulk PBMC T cells (not recorded which). These receptors were obtained from a man aged 18 to 29 in good health.

V gene TRBV19 combines with J gene TRBJ2-2. Germline V CDR1 and CDR2: LNHDA, SQIVND (reference sequence). The CDR3 is made up of 16 amino acids. The CDR3: CASSPRGGMGTGELFF.

The rearrangement joins TRBV30 to TRBJ2-5. The CDR3 length is 14 residues. Germline loops: CDR1 GTSNPN, CDR2 SVGIG (reference sequence). The CDR3 protein is CAWSVLALRETQYF.

The V call is TRBV5-4, the J call TRBJ2-3; TCRdb's assignment of TRBD1 cannot be checked, as there is no DNA. The CDR3 covers 15 residues. Germline CDR1 and CDR2: SGHNT and YYREEE (reference sequence). CDR3 sequence: CASSLKGPPTDTQYF. Combining the CDR3 with reference TRBV5-4 and TRBJ2-3 gives the whole variable domain ETGVTQSPTHLIKTRGQQVTLRCSSQSGHNTVSWYQQALGQGPQFIFQYYREEENGRGNFPPRFSGLQFPNYSSELNVNALELDDSALYLCASSLKGPPTDTQYFGPGTRLTVL.

CDR3 protein: CASSLVGGRNNEQFF. The chain links TRBV7-2 to TRBJ2-1; the TRBD2 assignment by TCRdb is unverifiable without DNA. Germline-derived CDR1 and CDR2 are SGHTA and FQGNSA. The CDR3 runs 15 residues.

This sequence joins TRBV6-5 and TRBJ1-5; without DNA, the TCRdb call of TRBD1 cannot be checked. CDR3 size: 16 residues. Germline V gives CDR1 MNHEY, CDR2 SVGAGI. The CDR3 sequence is CASSRGQEGSNQPQHF.

The rearrangement uses TRBV6-1 and TRBJ2-5; TCRdb picks TRBD1, but there is no DNA to check that call. There are 16 residues in the CDR3. The V gene's germline CDR1 is MNHNS and CDR2 SASEGT. The CDR3 is CASRRQGNALLETQYF.

J is TRBJ2-5 and V is TRBV20-1; TCRdb's D gene call, TRBD2, goes unchecked for lack of DNA. CDR1 is DFQATT, CDR2 SNEGSKA, per germline (reference sequence). The CDR3 runs to 14 residues. The CDR3 loop reads CSANGLAEGETQYF.

The chain recombines TRBV14 with TRBJ2-1; checking the TCRdb D call of TRBD2 is not possible without DNA. The CDR3 spans 14 residues. From germline, CDR1 is SGHDN and CDR2 FVKESK. CDR3 amino acids: CASSQASPRNEQFF.

This chain connects TRBV29-1 to TRBJ2-3. The CDR3 runs to 13 residues. The germline V gene encodes CDR1 SQVTM and CDR2 ANQGSEA. CDR3 sequence: CSVVRPATDTQYF.

The chain is built from TRBV4-2 and TRBJ1-5. There are 17 residues in the CDR3. Per germline, CDR1 LGHNA and CDR2 YNFKEQ. The CDR3 sequence: CASSQDWQDHSNQPQHF.

V usage is TRBV5-1 and J usage is TRBJ2-1; TCRdb picks TRBD2, but there is no DNA to check that call. From germline, CDR1 is SGHRS and CDR2 YFSETQ. The CDR3 totals 16 residues. The CDR3 sequence is CASRFRVGALYNEQFF.

The chain links TRBV5-1 to TRBJ2-5; TCRdb names TRBD2, which stays unverified in the absence of DNA. CDR1 is SGHRS, CDR2 YFSETQ, per germline. CDR3 length equals 16 residues. The chain's CDR3 is CASSPTGTSGQETQYF.

V usage is TRBV10-3 and J usage is TRBJ2-7; TCRdb lists TRBD1, though no DNA is available to test this call. CDR3 length: 13 residues. Germline V gene sequence: CDR1 ENHRY, CDR2 SYGVKD. The CDR3 here is CAIRLTGTGEQYF.

J is TRBJ2-5 and V is TRBV4-2; TCRdb's D call, TRBD2, is unchecked because there is no DNA. Germline values: CDR1 LGHNA, CDR2 YNFKEQ. The CDR3 extends over 15 amino acids. The CDR3 region is CASSGRLAGGETQYF.

The rearrangement joins TRBV11-2 to TRBJ2-6; TCRdb's D call, TRBD2, is unchecked because there is no DNA. CDR3 length: 17 residues. Germline CDR1 SGHAT, CDR2 FQNNGV. The CDR3 protein is CASGSLAGTSGANVLTF.

The rearrangement uses TRBV20-1 and TRBJ2-3. The CDR3 has 12 residues. Germline V gives CDR1 DFQATT, CDR2 SNEGSKA (reference sequence). CDR3 sequence: CSAGSGTDTQYF.

This chain connects TRBV12-3 or TRBV12-4 to TRBJ2-1; TCRdb indicates TRBD1, and absent DNA this call remains unverified. The CDR3 has 17 residues. The CDR3 protein is CASSLWGPGRQNNEQFF.